What follows are 28 T cell receptor beta chains derived from one specimen sequenced in a study of blood T cell repertoires in COVID-19. Assay: immunoSEQ multiplex PCR; the TCRdb copy retains only in-frame clones and omits some. The table lists tens of thousands of clones, approximately 86% of them singletons. The source material was peripheral blood. The receptors stem from a man between 65 and 85 years old with acute or convalescent COVID-19.

The rearrangement joins TRBV7-9 to TRBJ1-2; 8 bases are a match to TRBD1. J was trimmed by 8 bases and V by 3 bases; bases with no gene match: 11. The CDR3 is 15 amino acids. Per the germline V gene, CDR1 is SEHNR and CDR2 is FQNEAQ (reference sequence). Here the CDR3 reads CASSLSGQGVLGYTF. For the CDR3, the DNA is TGTGCCAGCAGCTTGTCTGGACAGGGCGTACTGGGCTACACCTTC. The complete variable domain, with remaining parts taken from reference TRBV7-9 and TRBJ1-2, reads DTGVSQNPRHKITKRGQNVTFRCDPISEHNRLYWYRQTLGQGPEFLTYFQNEAQLEKSRLLSDRFSAERPKGSFSTLEIQRTEQGDSAMYLCASSLSGQGVLGYTFGSGTRLTVV.

The genes are TRBV7-2 and TRBJ1-5, with TRBD1 as a possible D gene (5 bases). The CDR3 consists of 15 residues. Germline lookup yields CDR1 SGHTA and CDR2 FQGNSA. V lost 2 bases, J lost 4 bases, and 12 bases lay in between. The CDR3 loop is CASSLYRDSNQPQHF. CDR3 coding DNA: TGTGCCAGCAGCTTATATCGAGACAGTAATCAGCCCCAGCATTTT.

This rearrangement joins TRBV18 to TRBJ2-7; no clear D gene. The CDR3 extends over 12 amino acids. Germline V lookup: CDR1 KGHSH, CDR2 LQKENI. V lost 4 bases to trimming and J lost 3 bases, with 7 bases between them. CDR3 DNA: TGTGCCAGCTCACGAAGCGACTACGAGCAGTACTTC. Translation: CASSRSDYEQYF.

The chain links TRBV30 to TRBJ1-1; TRBD1 aligns across 9 bases. Germline V CDR1 and CDR2: GTSNPN, SVGIG (reference sequence). CDR3 size: 14 residues. The J segment lost 3 bases and the V segment lost 3 bases, leaving 5 bases of the junction unmatched. CDR3 in DNA: TGTGCCTGGAGGGGGGACAGGGCTCACACTGAAGCTTTCTTT. Translating gives CAWRGDRAHTEAFF.

This chain links TRBV19 with TRBJ2-2; maybe TRBD1 (6 bases). The CDR3 has 15 amino acids. Per the germline V gene, CDR1 is LNHDA and CDR2 is SQIVND (reference sequence). Trimming removed 7 bases from V and 4 bases from J, with 16 bases in between. This CDR3 reads CASTHRTGTTGELFF. CDR3 DNA: TGTGCCAGTACCCACCGAACAGGGACCACCGGGGAGCTGTTTTTT. Full variable domain (missing parts from reference TRBV19 and TRBJ2-2): DGGITQSPKYLFRKEGQNVTLSCEQNLNHDAMYWYRQDPGQGLRLIYYSQIVNDFQKGDIAEGYSVSREKKESFPLTVTSAQKNPTAFYLCASTHRTGTTGELFFGEGSRLTVL.

About this clone itself: The same CDR3 arises from other DNA sequences in this sample as well. The rearrangement joins TRBV6-2 or TRBV6-3 to TRBJ2-2, with a possible D match to TRBD2 (6 bases). The germline V gene encodes CDR1 MNHEY and CDR2 SVGEGT. The CDR3 covers 16 residues. V lost 2 bases to trimming and J lost 0 bases, with 10 bases between them. The DNA for the CDR3 is TGTGCCAGCAGTTACGGTGGGGGGTCGAACACCGGGGAGCTGTTTTTT. Protein product: CASSYGGGSNTGELFF.

The V and J genes are TRBV20-1 and TRBJ2-1; tentative D call: TRBD2 (5 bases). The CDR3 contains 10 residues. V was pared by 6 bases and J by 14 bases, with 14 bases between. Germline values: CDR1 DFQATT, CDR2 SNEGSKA (reference sequence). CDR3 in DNA: TGCAGTGCAGTCACTAGTTTGGAGTTCTTC. It specifies CSAVTSLEFF.

The chain links TRBV7-6 to TRBJ2-2; 10 bases fit TRBD2. This CDR3 is 16 amino acids long. The V gene end was trimmed by 7 bases and the J gene end by 4 bases; junction bases not matched to a gene: 9. Germline assignment: CDR1 SGHVS and CDR2 FNYEAQ. The CDR3 DNA reads as TGTGCCAGCACCATCGGACTAGCGGCATCCACCGGGGAGCTGTTTTTT. This sequence encodes CASTIGLAASTGELFF.

The chain carries TRBV27 and TRBJ2-7, with 12 nucleotides matching TRBD2. Germline assignment: CDR1 MNHEY and CDR2 SMNVEV (reference sequence). The junction had 7 bases not matched to a gene; V was cut back by 6 bases and J by 10 bases. The CDR3 runs 13 residues. Written as DNA, the CDR3 is TGTGCCAGCAGCTCTAGCGGGAGGGCCCCCCAGTACTTC. Translation: CASSSSGRAPQYF.

This clone was picked up a small number of times. Other DNA variants within this sample encode the same CDR3. The genes are TRBV5-1 and TRBJ1-6; D gene ambiguous. Germline V CDR1 and CDR2: SGHRS, YFSETQ. V dropped 0 bases and J dropped 7 bases, with 14 bases sitting between them. The CDR3 consists of 16 residues. For the CDR3, the DNA is TGCGCCAGCAGCTTGGCCGGGAGCAGGTGGAATTCACCCCTCCACTTT. Amino acid sequence: CASSLAGSRWNSPLHF.

This clone was detected a few times. The chain employs TRBV28 and TRBJ1-5; the match to TRBD1 covers 8 bases. The CDR3 covers 12 residues. Germline V gene lookup returns CDR1 MDHEN and CDR2 SYDVKM. J gave up 5 bases and V 6 bases, and 0 bases lay outside the gene matches. The CDR3: CASRDRDQPQHF. In nucleotides, the CDR3 is TGTGCCAGCAGGGACAGGGATCAGCCCCAGCATTTT.

This chain uses TRBV18 with TRBJ1-3; weak D call: TRBD1 (6 bases). Germline lookup yields CDR1 KGHSH and CDR2 LQKENI. The V end was cut by 5 bases, the J end by 0 bases, with 11 bases between. CDR3 length equals 15 residues. CDR3: CASSTQGSSGNTIYF. CDR3 nucleotides: TGTGCCAGCTCAACCCAGGGGAGCTCTGGAAACACCATATATTTT.

The gene calls are TRBV3-1 (or the pseudogene TRBV3-2) and TRBJ1-1, with TRBD1 matching over 7 bases. The CDR3 contains 16 residues. V was pared by 0 bases and J by 5 bases, with 9 bases of the junction left unmatched. Germline V gives CDR1 LGHDT, CDR2 YNNKEL (reference sequence). CDR3 nucleotides: TGTGCCAGCAGCCAAGAAGGGCCGGTGGGACAGACTGAAGCTTTCTTT. Its translation is CASSQEGPVGQTEAFF.

CDR3 residues: CAWRGGGWGTDTQYF. CDR3 nucleotide sequence: TGTGCCTGGAGGGGTGGGGGCTGGGGGACAGATACGCAGTATTTT. The chain employs TRBV30 and TRBJ2-3; weak D call: TRBD1 (6 bases). Per the germline V gene, CDR1 is GTSNPN and CDR2 is SVGIG (reference sequence). Trimming pared 3 bases from V and 3 bases from J, leaving 16 bases between. The CDR3 extends over 15 amino acids.

The CDR3 region has the DNA TGTGCCAGCAGTCCCCGACCGGGACAACTCCAAGAGACCCAGTACTTC. It codes for CASSPRPGQLQETQYF. The chain links TRBV6-2 or TRBV6-3 to TRBJ2-5; D might be TRBD1 (6 bases). The V gene's germline CDR1 is MNHEY and CDR2 SVGEGT. Trimming pared 5 bases from V and 1 base from J, leaving 17 bases between. The length of the CDR3 is 16 residues.

This chain connects TRBV19 to TRBJ2-1; D perhaps matches TRBD2 (5 bases). CDR1 is LNHDA, CDR2 SQIVND, per germline (reference sequence). The CDR3 has 13 amino acids. V dropped 1 base and J dropped 9 bases, with 10 bases sitting between them. CDR3 sequence reads: CASSIAAAGEQFF. CDR3 sequence (DNA): TGTGCCAGTAGTATAGCGGCTGCGGGTGAGCAGTTCTTC.

The rearrangement joins TRBV18 to TRBJ2-3, with a possible D match to TRBD1 (6 bases). The CDR3 totals 16 residues. With 1 base removed from V and 2 bases from J, the gap between germline ends came to 13 bases. Germline V gene data show CDR1 as KGHSH and CDR2 as LQKENI. The chain's CDR3 is CASSPRSTGYTDTQYF. CDR3 nucleotide sequence: TGTGCCAGCTCACCACGTTCGACAGGATACACAGATACGCAGTATTTT.

The table lists this clone with a few counts. V usage is TRBV5-1 and J usage is TRBJ2-7; 10 bases are shared with TRBD1. CDR3 length: 15 amino acids. Germline lookup yields CDR1 SGHRS and CDR2 YFSETQ. V gave up 0 bases and J gave up 5 bases; unmatched junction bases: 5. Written as DNA, the CDR3 is TGCGCCAGCAGCTTGGTGGGACAGGGGCGAGACGAGCAGTACTTC. Protein: CASSLVGQGRDEQYF.

The V gene is TRBV27, the J gene TRBJ1-2; TRBD1 aligns across 12 bases. The germline CDR1 and CDR2 sequences are MNHEY and SMNVEV (reference sequence). The CDR3 has 13 amino acids. V shed 4 bases and J 11 bases; nucleotides not matched to a gene: 5. The CDR3 DNA follows: TGTGCCAGCAGTTCCCGGGACAGGGGGCCGTACACCTTC. Protein sequence: CASSSRDRGPYTF.

This sequence joins TRBV6-6 and TRBJ1-5; TRBD1 is a possible D gene (6 bases). The CDR3 contains 14 residues. Germline V lookup: CDR1 MNHNY, CDR2 SVGAGI (reference sequence). Trimming cost V 4 bases and J 6 bases, with 13 bases left between them. CDR3 nucleotides: TGTGCCAGCAGTTCCCCAGGGGTCGGTCAGCCCCAGCATTTT. Translated, it gives CASSSPGVGQPQHF.

The genes are TRBV28 and TRBJ2-7, with TRBD2 matching 13 bases. Germline loops: CDR1 MDHEN, CDR2 SYDVKM. CDR3 length equals 15 residues. With V trimmed by 5 bases and J by 3 bases, 4 bases remained unmatched. CDR3 bases: TGTGCCAGCAGTACCCGGACTAGCGGGAGCTACGAGCAGTACTTC. Its translation is CASSTRTSGSYEQYF.

J is TRBJ2-7 and V is TRBV28, with TRBD1 identical over 7 bases. Looked up from germline, CDR1 is MDHEN and CDR2 is SYDVKM. CDR3 length: 12 residues. V was pared by 6 bases and J by 4 bases, with 3 bases of the junction left unmatched. CDR3 loop: CASRGTVYEQYF. CDR3 nucleotide sequence: TGTGCCAGCAGGGGGACAGTTTACGAGCAGTACTTC.

The chain joins TRBV21-1 to TRBJ2-7; the table's D call of TRBD2 was not tested on the DNA. TRBV21-1 corresponds to a pseudogene. This CDR3 has 17 amino acids. The CDR3 DNA sequence: TGTGCCAGCAGCAAAGCGCCGGTTTGGCGGGAGACTTACGAGCAGTACTTC. Amino acid sequence: CASSKAPVWRETYEQYF.

The chain uses TRBV27 and TRBJ1-6; the D gene is possibly TRBD1 (6 bases). The V end was cut by 7 bases, the J end by 7 bases, with 14 bases between. From germline, CDR1 is MNHEY and CDR2 SMNVEV (reference sequence). This CDR3 contains 14 residues. CDR3 region: CASKLQGRNSPLHF. CDR3 DNA: TGTGCCAGCAAGCTACAGGGTAGGAATTCACCCCTCCACTTT.

This chain connects TRBV5-6 to TRBJ2-4; TRBD1 matches at 7 bases. Germline V gene lookup returns CDR1 SGHDT and CDR2 YYEEEE. After removal of 1 base from V and 5 bases from J, the junction contained 12 bases not matched to a gene. The CDR3 consists of 17 residues. The CDR3 region is CASSLSFFRQGQNIQYF. CDR3 sequence (DNA): TGTGCCAGCAGCTTGTCCTTCTTTCGACAGGGCCAAAACATTCAGTACTTC.

The chain recombines TRBV11-1 with TRBJ2-7; 12 nucleotides align to TRBD2. This CDR3 has 15 residues. The V gene's germline CDR1 is SGHAT and CDR2 FQDESV (reference sequence). V was clipped by 6 bases and J by 2 bases; unmatched bases: 5. The CDR3 DNA follows: TGTGCCAGCAGTTTCACTAGCGGGAGGACCTACGAGCAGTACTTC. Translated, it gives CASSFTSGRTYEQYF.

This chain connects TRBV10-3 to TRBJ2-1; 13 bases match TRBD2. Trimming at V came to 6 bases and at J to 5 bases, leaving 7 bases not matched to a gene. Per the germline V gene, CDR1 is ENHRY and CDR2 is SYGVKD. The CDR3 spans 16 residues. The CDR3, as DNA: TGTGCCATCAGGGGGACTAGCGGGACTAACAACAATGAGCAGTTCTTC. Translating it yields CAIRGTSGTNNNEQFF.

This chain uses TRBV5-5 with TRBJ1-1, with D possibly matching TRBD1 (5 bases). Germline values: CDR1 SGHKS, CDR2 YYEKEE (reference sequence). Deletions cut 3 bases from V and 0 bases from J, with 6 bases between. This CDR3 comprises 13 residues. The CDR3, as DNA: TGTGCCAGCAGCTCGACAGTGAACACTGAAGCTTTCTTT. Its translation is CASSSTVNTEAFF.